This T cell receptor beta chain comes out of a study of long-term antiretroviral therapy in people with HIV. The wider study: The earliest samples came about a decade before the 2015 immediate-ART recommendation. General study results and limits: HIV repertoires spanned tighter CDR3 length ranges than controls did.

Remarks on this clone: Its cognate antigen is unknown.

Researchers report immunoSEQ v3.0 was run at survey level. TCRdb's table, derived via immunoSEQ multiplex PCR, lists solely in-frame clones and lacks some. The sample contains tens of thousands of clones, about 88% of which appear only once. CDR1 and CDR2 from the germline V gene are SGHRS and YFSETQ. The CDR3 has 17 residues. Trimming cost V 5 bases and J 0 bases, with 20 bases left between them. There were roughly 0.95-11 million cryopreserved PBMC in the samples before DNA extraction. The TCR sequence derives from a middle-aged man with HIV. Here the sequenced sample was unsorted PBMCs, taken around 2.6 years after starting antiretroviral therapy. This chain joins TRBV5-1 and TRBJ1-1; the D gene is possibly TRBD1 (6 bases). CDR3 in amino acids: CASSPQGNGGLNTEAFF. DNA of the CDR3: TGCGCCAGCAGTCCACAGGGAAATGGGGGGCTGAACACTGAAGCTTTCTTT. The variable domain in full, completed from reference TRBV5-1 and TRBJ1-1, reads KAGVTQTPRYLIKTRGQQVTLSCSPISGHRSVSWYQQTPGQGLQFLFEYFSETQRNKGNFPGRFSGRQFSNSRSEMNVSTLELGDSALYLCASSPQGNGGLNTEAFFGQGTRLTVV.